This note documents a single TCR beta chain sequence. Its antigen is still unknown. CDR1 and CDR2 from the germline V gene are LNHDA and SQIVND (reference sequence). Trimming stripped 5 bases from V and 5 bases from J, with 15 bases between. This CDR3 is built from 14 residues. This specimen comes from a study of CD8+CD57+ T cells in acquired aplastic anemia. The overall study: Sorted CD4+ and CD8+ cells yielded DNA averaging approximately 3.4 ug. Reads per healthy sample averaged approximately 10 million (CD4+) and 11 million to 12 million (CD8+). The study, taken as a whole, reports: Patients and controls shared twenty-nine CD8+ CDR3 sequences. Between patients and controls, CD8+ Simpson's diversity did not vary significantly.

Investigators profiled TCR beta VDJ and CDR3 from genomic DNA template. Each CDR3 protein is one row after TCRdb ran MiXCR on the reads. The sample yields about 190,000 distinct CDR3 sequences, around 59% seen once. The receptor was isolated from a human donor in good health, serving as a control. The sequencing sample was made of sorted CD4+, CD8+, or CD8+CD57+ T cells (not recorded which) from PBMCs. The chain employs TRBV19 and TRBJ1-2; maybe TRBD1 (5 bases). CDR3 protein: CASSFETGEYGYTF. Here the CDR3 DNA reads TGTGCCAGTAGTTTCGAGACGGGGGAGTATGGCTACACCTTC.